The 31 T cell receptor beta chains listed next were all sequenced from one sample in a study of shared T cell receptors in the human thymus. Here immunoSEQ multiplex PCR was the method, and the copy in TCRdb shows in-frame clones only, minus some. In the table there are hundreds of thousands of clones, 70% to 90% of which are singletons. This same sample was also part of a study on human thymus T cells.

Sequencing was carried out using thymocytes. These receptors all stem from a boy under two years old with a congenital heart defect.

This chain connects TRBV7-2 to TRBJ2-5, with TRBD1 matching over 9 bases. The junction had 6 bases not matched to a gene; V was cut back by 3 bases and J by 4 bases. The CDR3 contains 15 residues. Germline-derived CDR1 and CDR2 are SGHTA and FQGNSA. CDR3 loop: CASSFPTGGGETQYF. DNA of the CDR3: TGTGCCAGCAGCTTCCCGACAGGGGGGGGAGAGACCCAGTACTTC.

The rearrangement joins TRBV18 to TRBJ1-2, with 9 positions matching TRBD1. V trimming: 0 bases; J trimming: 4 bases; junction bases outside the gene matches: 12. CDR1 and CDR2 from the germline V gene are KGHSH and LQKENI. The CDR3 totals 18 residues. The CDR3 DNA sequence: TGTGCCAGCTCACCACCGGCGGCGACAGGGGGGGTAGTCTATGGCTACACCTTC. Protein: CASSPPAATGGVVYGYTF.

A remark on this clone: The same CDR3 is also encoded by other DNA sequences in this sample. The chain has TRBV7-9 and TRBJ1-5; D unresolved. V lost 4 bases to trimming and J lost 4 bases, with 5 bases between them. The CDR3 sequence is 12 residues long. CDR1 is SEHNR, CDR2 FQNEAQ, per germline (reference sequence). The CDR3: CASSSPNQPQHF. CDR3 DNA sequence: TGTGCCAGCAGCTCTCCGAATCAGCCCCAGCATTTT.

The rearrangement uses TRBV4-3 and TRBJ2-1, with 8 bases matching TRBD2. V gave up 3 bases and J gave up 9 bases; unmatched junction bases: 22. This CDR3 is built from 19 residues. The V gene's germline CDR1 is LGHNA and CDR2 YSLEER. The DNA of the CDR3 is TGCGCCAGCAGCCATCGTCGCGGCGGGAGGCCCTTGCCTCATGGTGAGCAGTTCTTC. Protein sequence: CASSHRRGGRPLPHGEQFF.

This clone was detected a few times. The V call is TRBV28, the J call TRBJ1-5; the match to TRBD1 covers 9 bases. V was pared by 6 bases and J by 4 bases, with 7 bases of the junction left unmatched. Germline V gene data show CDR1 as MDHEN and CDR2 as SYDVKM. This CDR3 contains 15 residues. The CDR3 region is CASSLRQGVNQPQHF. The CDR3 nucleotides are TGTGCCAGCAGCCTCCGACAGGGGGTGAATCAGCCCCAGCATTTT.

The genes are TRBV30 and TRBJ2-3; D perhaps matches TRBD2 (6 bases). Deletions cut 5 bases from V and 3 bases from J, with 12 bases between. This CDR3 contains 13 residues. From germline, CDR1 is GTSNPN and CDR2 SVGIG (reference sequence). The CDR3 region has the DNA TGTGCCTGGCGCGGGGTGAGGACAGATACGCAGTATTTT. Translation: CAWRGVRTDTQYF.

This clone was detected only once. The V gene is TRBV18, the J gene TRBJ2-7; 7 positions match TRBD1. Germline V gene sequence: CDR1 KGHSH, CDR2 LQKENI. The trim removed 6 bases at V and 4 bases at J, leaving 6 bases unmatched. The CDR3 spans 13 residues. CDR3 loop: CASSTGTVYEQYF. Written as DNA, the CDR3 is TGTGCCAGCTCGACCGGGACAGTTTACGAGCAGTACTTC.

The chain uses TRBV12-5 and TRBJ2-1, with a possible D match to TRBD2 (5 bases). V gave up 3 bases and J gave up 3 bases, with 9 bases separating them. The CDR3 totals 14 residues. CDR1 and CDR2 (germline): LGHNT, FRNRAP. The CDR3 coding sequence is TGTGCTAGTGGTTTAGAGGGTTTCTACAATGAGCAGTTCTTC. Protein: CASGLEGFYNEQFF.

The chain links TRBV18 to TRBJ2-1, with TRBD1 identical over 9 bases. Germline V gene sequence: CDR1 KGHSH, CDR2 LQKENI. V lost 0 bases and J lost 9; bases outside the gene matches: 6. This CDR3 contains 15 residues. The chain's CDR3 is CASSPPRDRAGEQFF. Here the CDR3 DNA reads TGTGCCAGCTCACCACCCCGGGACAGGGCGGGTGAGCAGTTCTTC.

This clone was picked up a small number of times. The J gene is TRBJ2-1, the V gene TRBV18; 7 nucleotides match TRBD2. J lost 9 bases, V lost 4 bases, and 6 bases had no gene match. There are 13 residues in the CDR3. CDR1 and CDR2 (germline): KGHSH, LQKENI. CDR3: CASSRTSLAEQFF. The CDR3 DNA sequence: TGTGCCAGCTCACGGACTAGTCTAGCTGAGCAGTTCTTC.

The chain has TRBV5-5 and TRBJ1-1; D not resolved. Germline V gene sequence: CDR1 SGHKS, CDR2 YYEKEE (reference sequence). This CDR3 has 15 amino acids. Trimming left V 5 bases short and J 0 bases short, with 14 bases between. CDR3 sequence (DNA): TGTGCCAGCAGTCGCCGGGATACCATGAACACTGAAGCTTTCTTT. The encoded protein is CASSRRDTMNTEAFF.

The rearrangement joins TRBV4-1 to TRBJ2-1; TRBD2 agrees at 13 bases. This CDR3 spans 16 amino acids. CDR1 MGHRA and CDR2 YSYEKL come from the germline V gene. With 0 bases clipped from V and 6 bases from J, the junction kept 2 bases outside the gene matches. CDR3 loop: CASSQDRLAGGNEQFF. The CDR3 DNA reads TGCGCCAGCAGCCAAGATCGACTAGCGGGGGGCAATGAGCAGTTCTTC.

The J gene is TRBJ2-3, the V gene TRBV4-3; D not certain. Germline CDR1 and CDR2: LGHNA and YSLEER. This CDR3 has 14 residues. The V gene lost 1 base and the J gene lost 7 bases, with 12 bases spanning the gap. Here the CDR3 DNA reads TGCGCCAGCAGCCAAGGCGTGACGCGGAATACGCAGTATTTT. Translation gives CASSQGVTRNTQYF.

V and J are TRBV5-8 and TRBJ2-2, with D possibly matching TRBD1 (5 bases). The V end lost 1 base, the J end lost 0 bases, and 19 bases lay between the germline ends. CDR3 length: 19 residues. Germline lookup yields CDR1 SGHTS and CDR2 YDEGEE. CDR3 protein: CASSLRYDSETANTGELFF. The CDR3 coding sequence is TGTGCCAGCAGCTTGCGTTACGACAGCGAGACGGCGAACACCGGGGAGCTGTTTTTT.

The CDR3 nucleotides read TGTGCCAGCAGCAGGGACCGGGACAGGGATTTCGAGCAGTACTTC. Translating it yields CASSRDRDRDFEQYF. This chain links TRBV7-9 with TRBJ2-7, with TRBD1 matching over 9 bases. The CDR3 sequence is 15 residues long. The V gene end was trimmed by 5 bases and the J gene end by 6 bases; junction bases not matched to a gene: 11. The germline gives CDR1 SEHNR, CDR2 FQNEAQ (reference sequence).

This rearrangement joins TRBV11-3 to TRBJ2-1; tentative D call: TRBD2 (6 bases). CDR1 is SGHNT and CDR2 is YENEEA in the germline V gene. CDR3 length equals 17 residues. Trimming took 1 base from V and 1 from J, leaving 14 bases between them. The CDR3 coding sequence is TGTGCCAGCAGCTTAGCCCGGGGGAAGGGGTCCTACAATGAGCAGTTCTTC. Encoded protein: CASSLARGKGSYNEQFF.

This rearrangement joins TRBV5-1 to TRBJ2-1; 10 nucleotides line up with TRBD2. CDR1 and CDR2 from the germline V gene are SGHRS and YFSETQ. With V trimmed by 2 bases and J by 8 bases, 7 bases remained unmatched. There are 15 residues in the CDR3. CDR3 coding DNA: TGCGCCAGCAGCTTCGAGCGGGGGGGCGGCGATGAGCAGTTCTTC. It codes for CASSFERGGGDEQFF.

This rearrangement joins TRBV6-5 to TRBJ2-1; D perhaps matches TRBD1 (6 bases). Looked up from germline, CDR1 is MNHEY and CDR2 is SVGAGI. The CDR3 sequence is 14 residues long. The germline V and J ends were trimmed by 6 bases and 7 bases, with 16 bases remaining between them. Here the CDR3 reads CASRPGHFGNEQFF. The CDR3 DNA reads as TGTGCCAGCAGACCGGGACATTTCGGTAATGAGCAGTTCTTC.

V usage is TRBV6-5 and J usage is TRBJ2-3; D not resolved. Germline values: CDR1 MNHEY, CDR2 SVGAGI. V lost 7 bases, J lost 3 bases, and 5 bases lay in between. The CDR3 runs to 11 residues. The CDR3 region is CASKRTDTQYF. The CDR3 DNA is TGTGCCAGCAAACGGACAGATACGCAGTATTTT.

The V gene is TRBV4-2, the J gene TRBJ1-5; TRBD1 matches 9 bases. Per germline, CDR1 LGHNA and CDR2 YNFKEQ. The V and J ends lost 3 bases and 5 bases, in that order; junction bases with no gene match: 2. This CDR3 is 14 amino acids long. The CDR3 region is CASSQDRGDQPQHF. CDR3 coding DNA: TGTGCCAGCAGCCAGGACAGGGGCGATCAGCCCCAGCATTTT.

V usage is TRBV6-4 and J usage is TRBJ2-7, with D tentatively TRBD2 (5 bases). Trimming cost V 0 bases and J 1 base, with 19 bases left between them. Germline values: CDR1 MRHNA, CDR2 SNTAGT. This CDR3 comprises 18 residues. The CDR3 is CASSDSRATPGRSYEQYF. CDR3 bases: TGTGCCAGCAGTGACTCGAGGGCGACCCCGGGCCGGTCCTACGAGCAGTACTTC.

This chain joins TRBV4-1 and TRBJ1-5; D remains unclear. The CDR3 spans 15 residues. The V gene lost 0 bases and the J gene lost 5 bases, with 11 bases spanning the gap. Looked up from germline, CDR1 is MGHRA and CDR2 is YSYEKL. The CDR3 sequence is CASSQDQSGYQPQHF. CDR3 DNA sequence: TGCGCCAGCAGCCAAGATCAAAGCGGTTATCAGCCCCAGCATTTT.

The V call is TRBV13, the J call TRBJ2-1, with TRBD1 as a possible D gene (6 bases). The CDR3 has 16 amino acids. V lost 5 bases to trimming and J lost 9 bases, with 23 bases between them. Germline V gene lookup returns CDR1 PRHDT and CDR2 FYEKMQ (reference sequence). The CDR3 loop reads CASSPHAVGGHGEQFF. The CDR3 region has the DNA TGTGCCAGCAGCCCCCACGCGGTTGGGGGACACGGTGAGCAGTTCTTC.

In its sample, this clone was seen once. The CDR3 loop is CASSTTSGNTDTQYF. The CDR3 DNA reads as TGTGCCAGCAGTACGACTAGCGGGAACACAGATACGCAGTATTTT. V is TRBV11-3 and J is TRBJ2-3; 11 nucleotides align to TRBD2. V shed 6 bases, J shed 2 bases, and the junction held 4 bases outside the gene matches. The CDR3 loop spans 15 amino acids. The germline CDR1 and CDR2 sequences are SGHNT and YENEEA.

The chain uses TRBV7-8 and TRBJ1-4, with 8 bases matching TRBD1. Per germline, CDR1 SGHVS and CDR2 FQNEAQ. The length of the CDR3 is 13 residues. Germline trimming cut 4 bases from V and 6 bases from J; bases unmatched to any gene: 1. CDR3 nucleotides: TGTGCCAGCAGCTCAGGGGGCGATGAAAAACTGTTTTTT. Protein product: CASSSGGDEKLFF. Using reference TRBV7-8 and TRBJ1-4 for the parts outside the CDR3, the full variable domain is GAGVSQSPRYKVAKRGQDVALRCDPISGHVSLFWYQQALGQGPEFLTYFQNEAQLDKSGLPSDRFFAERPEGSVSTLKIQRTQQEDSAVYLCASSSGGDEKLFFGSGTQLSVL.

CDR3 DNA: TGTGCCAGCAGTTTAGGAGGGGCCTACAATGAGCAGTTCTTC. Encoded protein: CASSLGGAYNEQFF. The V call is TRBV27, the J call TRBJ2-1; TRBD2 is a possible D gene (6 bases). The germline V gene has CDR1 MNHEY and CDR2 SMNVEV (reference sequence). The CDR3 is 14 residues long. V lost 2 bases, J lost 2 bases, and 7 bases lay in between.

The chain employs TRBV5-1 and TRBJ1-4; a possible D gene is TRBD1 (6 bases). Germline-derived CDR1 and CDR2 are SGHRS and YFSETQ. The length of the CDR3 is 15 residues. V was cut by 0 bases and J by 8 bases, with 14 bases left in between. This CDR3 reads CASSLARGHPEKLFF. DNA of the CDR3: TGCGCCAGCAGCTTGGCCAGGGGACACCCGGAAAAACTGTTTTTT.

The V gene is TRBV6-5, the J gene TRBJ2-7; 7 nucleotides line up with TRBD1. Germline V gives CDR1 MNHEY, CDR2 SVGAGI. The CDR3 has 15 residues. V shed 5 bases and J 2 bases; nucleotides not matched to a gene: 9. CDR3 DNA sequence: TGTGCCAGCAGTACGACCTCGACAGGGACCTACGAGCAGTACTTC. The encoded protein is CASSTTSTGTYEQYF.

The chain combines TRBV15 with TRBJ2-3; D possibly corresponds to TRBD1 (6 bases). The CDR3 runs 16 residues. CDR1 is LNHNV and CDR2 is YYDKDF in the germline V gene (reference sequence). Trimming took 2 bases from V and 3 from J, leaving 15 bases between them. The CDR3 DNA is TGTGCCACCAGCAGATCCTACAGGGTGAGGACAGATACGCAGTATTTT. It translates to CATSRSYRVRTDTQYF.

The rearrangement links TRBV7-2 to TRBJ2-7; D is uncertain. V lost 0 bases, J lost 3 bases, and 24 bases lay in between. This CDR3 is 19 amino acids long. Germline V gene sequence: CDR1 SGHTA, CDR2 FQGNSA. CDR3 residues: CASSLALVLGGSRDYEQYF. CDR3 nucleotides: TGTGCCAGCAGCTTAGCGTTGGTTCTTGGTGGGTCTAGAGACTACGAGCAGTACTTC.

The sample holds a few counts of this clone. V is TRBV4-2 and J is TRBJ2-1, with D perhaps TRBD2 (6 bases). The CDR3 extends over 18 amino acids. Germline lookup yields CDR1 LGHNA and CDR2 YNFKEQ. V was pared by 4 bases and J by 2 bases, with 21 bases between. The CDR3 sequence is CASSPCSVGEEPYNEQFF. The CDR3, as DNA: TGTGCCAGCAGCCCCTGTTCAGTGGGGGAGGAACCCTACAATGAGCAGTTCTTC.